The 27 T cell receptor beta chains given below trace back to one sample, sequenced in a study of cytomegalovirus exposure and HLA in healthy donors. 13 Jbeta primers and 60 Vbeta primers were used for the PCR. TCRdb's copy holds only in-frame clones and misses some; the assay was immunoSEQ multiplex PCR. The sample consists of about 120,000 clones, about 72% of them appearing once. The sample comprised PBMCs. The receptors shown here come from a female donor in good health and CMV-seronegative.

In this sample, this clone turned up once. The chain employs TRBV7-2 and TRBJ2-3; tentative D call: TRBD2 (5 bases). V was pared by 6 bases and J by 6 bases, with 19 bases between. This CDR3 is built from 15 residues. CDR1 and CDR2 (germline): SGHTA, FQGNSA. The CDR3 sequence is CASSPLIRGVDTQYF. DNA of the CDR3: TGTGCCAGCAGTCCGCTTATACGGGGAGTGGATACGCAGTATTTT.

The chain is built from TRBV11-2 and TRBJ2-2, with D uncertain. The V end lost 2 bases, the J end lost 0 bases, and 7 bases lay between the germline ends. Looked up from germline, CDR1 is SGHAT and CDR2 is FQNNGV. The CDR3 extends over 15 amino acids. CDR3 sequence reads: CASSLRLTNTGELFF. CDR3 bases: TGTGCCAGCAGCTTAAGACTCACGAACACCGGGGAGCTGTTTTTT.

The V gene is TRBV28, the J gene TRBJ1-1; D is perhaps TRBD1 (5 bases). Germline CDR1 and CDR2: MDHEN and SYDVKM. Trimming removed 5 bases at V and 11 bases at J, with 12 bases between. The CDR3 runs to 11 residues. Here the CDR3 reads CASSPKKGAFF. CDR3 sequence (DNA): TGTGCCAGCAGTCCAAAGAAGGGGGCTTTCTTT.

Of note for this clone: Its ends do not fully match the called genes, so a read error is possible. This chain joins TRBV7-2 and TRBJ2-1; 10 bases fit TRBD2. CDR1 is SGHTA and CDR2 is FQGNSA in the germline V gene. This CDR3 comprises 15 residues. CDR3 sequence: CASSLIPSGREYRVF. The CDR3 nucleotides are TGTGCCAGCAGCTTAATTCCTAGCGGGAGAGAATATAGAGTCTTC.

A few counts support this clone. The V call is TRBV7-9, the J call TRBJ1-2, with TRBD1 matching over 11 bases. The CDR3 has 15 residues. V shed 2 bases, J shed 6 bases, and the junction held 5 bases outside the gene matches. The germline gives CDR1 SEHNR, CDR2 FQNEAQ (reference sequence). The CDR3 coding sequence is TGTGCCAGCAGCTTACTCCGGACAGGGGGCCATGGCTACACCTTC. Translating it yields CASSLLRTGGHGYTF.

The rearrangement joins TRBV2 to TRBJ2-5, with D possibly matching TRBD2 (6 bases). Between the trimmed V and J ends, which lost 9 bases and 2 bases, there was a span of 16 bases. This CDR3 is built from 14 residues. From germline, CDR1 is SNHLY and CDR2 FYNNEI. The CDR3 sequence is CASIADLLQETQYF. The CDR3 region has the DNA TGTGCCAGTATAGCGGACCTATTGCAAGAGACCCAGTACTTC.

This clone has more than one count but fewer than ten. The chain links TRBV27 to TRBJ1-5, with TRBD1 identical over 8 bases. The CDR3 consists of 14 residues. Germline-derived CDR1 and CDR2 are MNHEY and SMNVEV (reference sequence). V gave up 3 bases and J gave up 6 bases; unmatched junction bases: 4. The CDR3: CASSFGQGGQPQHF. The CDR3 DNA is TGTGCCAGCAGTTTCGGACAGGGAGGTCAGCCCCAGCATTTT.

The V and J genes are TRBV6-1 and TRBJ2-1, with D perhaps matching TRBD2 (7 bases). The CDR3 runs 17 residues. Looked up from germline, CDR1 is MNHNS and CDR2 is SASEGT. V lost 1 base to trimming and J lost 0 bases, with 13 bases between them. The CDR3 here is CASSEVRGPGSYNEQFF. The CDR3 DNA reads as TGTGCCAGCAGTGAAGTGCGGGGGCCAGGCTCCTACAATGAGCAGTTCTTC.

This clone showed up just once. This CDR3 reads CASNAGFGDTQYF. CDR3 nucleotides: TGTGCCTCCAACGCGGGGTTCGGAGATACGCAGTATTTT. This chain uses TRBV30 with TRBJ2-3, with a tentative D call TRBD2 (6 bases). The CDR3 extends over 13 amino acids. Trimming removed 7 bases from V and 5 bases from J, with 16 bases in between. Germline V gene data show CDR1 as GTSNPN and CDR2 as SVGIG (reference sequence).

This sequence joins TRBV19 and TRBJ2-3; the match to TRBD1 covers 7 bases. The CDR3 contains 14 residues. The germline V gene has CDR1 LNHDA and CDR2 SQIVND (reference sequence). V was pared by 5 bases and J by 6 bases, with 8 bases of the junction left unmatched. CDR3 nucleotide sequence: TGTGCCAGTAGTGACAGGGTTCGTTTGGATACGCAGTATTTT. Its translation is CASSDRVRLDTQYF.

This clone was recorded only once. The V call is TRBV27, the J call TRBJ2-3, with 7 positions matching TRBD2. Germline-derived CDR1 and CDR2 are MNHEY and SMNVEV (reference sequence). The V and J ends lost 6 bases and 3 bases, in that order; junction bases with no gene match: 9. The CDR3 has 15 residues. The CDR3 DNA follows: TGTGCCAGCAGCTCAGGACTAGTTAAAACAGATACGCAGTATTTT. Amino acid sequence: CASSSGLVKTDTQYF.

This chain joins TRBV5-4 and TRBJ2-7; D possibly corresponds to TRBD1 (5 bases). The CDR3 consists of 14 residues. Deletions cut 0 bases from V and 1 base from J, with 8 bases between. CDR1 is SGHNT and CDR2 is YYREEE in the germline V gene (reference sequence). CDR3 DNA sequence: TGTGCCAGCAGCTTGGCTGGGGCTTCCTACGAGCAGTACTTC. The encoded protein is CASSLAGASYEQYF.

This chain uses TRBV6-6 with TRBJ1-5; D is perhaps TRBD1 (6 bases). Trimming left V 5 bases short and J 4 bases short, with 12 bases between. Germline V gene lookup returns CDR1 MNHNY and CDR2 SVGAGI (reference sequence). This CDR3 comprises 14 residues. CDR3 DNA sequence: TGTGCCAGCAGTAGGGGGGGATCAAATCAGCCCCAGCATTTT. It codes for CASSRGGSNQPQHF.

J is TRBJ1-5 and V is TRBV28; 8 bases fit TRBD1. The CDR3 has 18 residues. CDR1 and CDR2 from the germline V gene are MDHEN and SYDVKM. The ends lost 4 bases at V and 0 bases at J; junction bases unmatched: 11. The CDR3 reads CASSWGRDRTYSNQPQHF. DNA of the CDR3: TGTGCCAGCAGTTGGGGCCGGGACAGGACTTATAGCAATCAGCCCCAGCATTTT.

The chain is built from TRBV7-2 and TRBJ1-4; TRBD1 aligns across 7 bases. J gave up 6 bases and V 4 bases, and 8 bases lay outside the gene matches. The CDR3 consists of 15 residues. Germline CDR1 SGHTA, CDR2 FQGNSA. As DNA, the CDR3 is TGTGCCAGCAGCTCAGGACAGGTGGGGTATGAAAAACTGTTTTTT. Its translation is CASSSGQVGYEKLFF.

The rearrangement uses TRBV5-1 and TRBJ2-4; TRBD2 might be the D (5 bases). This CDR3 region has 14 residues. The germline V and J ends were trimmed by 0 bases and 3 bases, with 7 bases remaining between them. Germline loops: CDR1 SGHRS, CDR2 YFSETQ. The CDR3 here is CASSLDGDKNIQYF. For the CDR3, the DNA is TGCGCCAGCAGCTTGGACGGGGACAAAAACATTCAGTACTTC.

The V call is TRBV5-4, the J call TRBJ1-1; maybe TRBD1 (5 bases). CDR3 length: 16 residues. CDR1 and CDR2 from the germline V gene are SGHNT and YYREEE (reference sequence). The germline V and J ends were trimmed by 4 bases and 4 bases, with 20 bases remaining between them. CDR3 protein: CASSQNGRGVTTEAFF. The DNA of the CDR3 is TGTGCCAGCAGCCAGAACGGGAGGGGTGTCACCACTGAAGCTTTCTTT.

This clone was observed a few times. The gene calls are TRBV14 and TRBJ2-6, with TRBD1 matching over 8 bases. This CDR3 comprises 17 residues. V lost 3 bases, J lost 0 bases, and 4 bases stayed unmatched. The germline V gene encodes CDR1 SGHDN and CDR2 FVKESK. DNA of the CDR3: TGTGCCAGCAGCCACGGACAGGGTCGCTCTGGGGCCAACGTCCTGACTTTC. Its translation is CASSHGQGRSGANVLTF.

The chain combines TRBV7-3 with TRBJ2-7; 13 bases are shared with TRBD2. The CDR3 has 13 residues. Germline V gene sequence: CDR1 SGHTA, CDR2 FQGTGA. J lost 11 bases, V lost 4 bases, and 5 bases had no gene match. The CDR3: CASSSGTSGTKYF. Here the CDR3 DNA reads TGTGCCAGCAGCTCCGGGACTAGCGGGACCAAGTACTTC. Complete variable domain (other parts from reference TRBV7-3 and TRBJ2-7): GAGVSQTPSNKVTEKGKYVELRCDPISGHTALYWYRQSLGQGPEFLIYFQGTGAADDSGLPNDRFFAVRPEGSVSTLKIQRTERGDSAVYLCASSSGTSGTKYFGPGTRLTVT.

The V gene is TRBV6-1, the J gene TRBJ1-2; the match to TRBD1 covers 8 bases. CDR1 is MNHNS and CDR2 is SASEGT in the germline V gene. The CDR3 extends over 13 amino acids. The V and J ends lost 6 bases and 3 bases, in that order; junction bases with no gene match: 3. The CDR3 loop reads CASRPGQDYGYTF. CDR3 nucleotides: TGTGCCAGCAGACCGGGACAGGACTATGGCTACACCTTC.

The chain recombines TRBV6-1 with TRBJ1-2; D is unclear. The CDR3 covers 13 residues. The V end lost 10 bases, the J end lost 7 bases, and 19 bases lay between the germline ends. Germline V gene sequence: CDR1 MNHNS, CDR2 SASEGT. The CDR3 sequence is CATCWRGVGGYTF. CDR3 DNA: TGTGCCACATGCTGGCGGGGTGTCGGTGGCTACACCTTC.

The CDR3 sequence is CSVEGQGAHGYTF. The CDR3 DNA reads TGCAGCGTTGAGGGACAGGGGGCGCATGGCTACACCTTC. The chain carries TRBV29-1 and TRBJ1-2, with 12 bases aligning to TRBD1. V lost 3 bases, J lost 6 bases, and 2 bases stayed unmatched. The CDR3 loop spans 13 amino acids. The germline gives CDR1 SQVTM, CDR2 ANQGSEA.

The V gene is TRBV5-5, the J gene TRBJ1-2, with a possible D match to TRBD1 (6 bases). Trimming shortened V by 3 bases and J by 0 bases, and 12 bases separated the two germline ends. The germline V gene has CDR1 SGHKS and CDR2 YYEKEE (reference sequence). This CDR3 is built from 15 residues. CDR3 in DNA: TGTGCCAGCAGCTGGGGACAAGTCCCTAACTATGGCTACACCTTC. This encodes CASSWGQVPNYGYTF.

The chain links TRBV28 to TRBJ2-7; 7 bases are shared with TRBD2. This CDR3 comprises 14 residues. CDR1 is MDHEN, CDR2 SYDVKM, per germline. The V and J ends lost 4 bases and 0 bases, in that order; junction bases with no gene match: 3. This chain's CDR3 is CASSSSGSSYEQYF. For the CDR3, the DNA is TGTGCCAGCAGTTCTAGCGGAAGCTCCTACGAGCAGTACTTC. The variable domain in full, completed from reference TRBV28 and TRBJ2-7, reads DVKVTQSSRYLVKRTGEKVFLECVQDMDHENMFWYRQDPGLGLRLIYFSYDVKMKEKGDIPEGYSVSREKKERFSLILESASTNQTSMYLCASSSSGSSYEQYFGPGTRLTVT.

The chain uses TRBV4-1 and TRBJ2-1; TRBD2 agrees at 13 bases. V was pared by 2 bases and J by 2 bases, with 15 bases of the junction left unmatched. From germline, CDR1 is MGHRA and CDR2 YSYEKL. There are 21 residues in the CDR3. The CDR3 nucleotides read TGCGCCAGCAGCCAAAAGGAGGGACTAGCGGGACCTCCCTTGACCTACAATGAGCAGTTCTTC. It translates to CASSQKEGLAGPPLTYNEQFF.

There are a few counts of this clone. The rearrangement joins TRBV19 to TRBJ2-3, with TRBD1 matching over 8 bases. Germline values: CDR1 LNHDA, CDR2 SQIVND (reference sequence). The CDR3 length is 13 residues. Trimming removed 3 bases from V and 11 bases from J; junction bases left unmatched: 7. The CDR3 reads CASSMARDRKQYF. CDR3 DNA sequence: TGTGCCAGTAGTATGGCCCGGGACAGGAAGCAGTATTTT.

The chain recombines TRBV6-5 with TRBJ1-2, with D perhaps TRBD1 (5 bases). This CDR3 is 14 amino acids long. Germline values: CDR1 MNHEY, CDR2 SVGAGI. Trimming pared 5 bases from V and 7 bases from J, leaving 17 bases between. The CDR3, as DNA: TGTGCCAGCAGTGATGACAGCCGGTCTGTTGGCTACACCTTC. Translation gives CASSDDSRSVGYTF.